This T cell receptor beta chain was observed in a study of blood T cell repertoires in COVID-19. Study-wide context: The samples span acute and convalescent COVID-19 from the United States, Italy and Spain.

Source study methods: Amplification of reference gene primers was used by the study to estimate nucleated cell counts. Clones were sequenced by immunoSEQ multiplex PCR, and TCRdb holds only the in-frame ones, with some missing. From that table come the V and J calls and clone size; the DNA was used to work out D and trimming. The sample shows 140,000 to 150,000 clones, around 80% of them seen only once. With V trimmed by 7 bases and J by 5 bases, 6 bases remained unmatched. The CDR3 runs to 14 residues. Germline lookup yields CDR1 ENHRY and CDR2 SYGVKD. This clonotype was obtained from a man between 60 and 70 years old with active or convalescent COVID-19. The chain has TRBV10-3 and TRBJ2-2; 8 bases match TRBD2. The sequencing input was peripheral blood. The CDR3 DNA reads as TGTGCCATCAATAAGCGGGAGTTTACCGGGGAGCTGTTTTTT. Translated, it gives CAINKREFTGELFF.